This TCR beta chain came from a study of neurological immune-mediated disorders. Germline V gene lookup returns CDR1 SEHNR and CDR2 FQNEAQ (reference sequence). V shed 5 bases, J shed 8 bases, and the junction held 7 bases outside the gene matches. This CDR3 spans 14 amino acids. This clonotype appeared many times. The antigen is unknown. Findings and caveats of the study: Patients with HTLV-1-associated myelopathy showed the most TCR clonal expansion. Those with multiple sclerosis showed the least, falling below healthy controls. None of the CDR3 amino acid sequences of expanded clones were shared across subjects, and this suggested private repertoires in all groups.

TCRdb recomputed calls from the 5' RACE reads with MiXCR, one row per CDR3 protein. In the table there are about 80,000 distinct CDR3 sequences, around 9.9% of which are singletons. It was blood bank volunteers in Maryland, USA who made up the healthy controls. 2 million PBMCs stored at -80 C were the source of the unsorted libraries. The clonotype was recovered from a man aged 50 or older in good health. The source material was PBMCs. The rearrangement joins TRBV7-9 to TRBJ1-5; 9 positions match TRBD1. The CDR3 reads CASSLGQGLEPQHF. CDR3 sequence (DNA): TGTGCCAGCAGCCTAGGACAGGGGTTGGAGCCCCAGCATTTT.